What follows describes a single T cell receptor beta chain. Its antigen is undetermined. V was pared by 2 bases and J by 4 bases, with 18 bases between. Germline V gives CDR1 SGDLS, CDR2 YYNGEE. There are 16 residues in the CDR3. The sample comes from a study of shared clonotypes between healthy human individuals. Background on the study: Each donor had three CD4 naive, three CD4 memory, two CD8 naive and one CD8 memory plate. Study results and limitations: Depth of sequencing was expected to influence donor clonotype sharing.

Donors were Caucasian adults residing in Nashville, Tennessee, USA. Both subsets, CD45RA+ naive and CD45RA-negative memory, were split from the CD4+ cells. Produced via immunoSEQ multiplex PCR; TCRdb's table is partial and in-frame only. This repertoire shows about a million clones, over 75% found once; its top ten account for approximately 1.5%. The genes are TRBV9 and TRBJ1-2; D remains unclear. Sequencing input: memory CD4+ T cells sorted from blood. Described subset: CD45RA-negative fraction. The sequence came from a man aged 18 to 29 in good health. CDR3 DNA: TGTGCCAGCAGCGTTTCAATCCACGCGGACCGCTATGGCTACACCTTC. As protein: CASSVSIHADRYGYTF.